The T cell receptor beta chain under discussion was sequenced for a study of cytomegalovirus exposure and HLA in healthy donors. Germline V gene sequence: CDR1 SGHTS, CDR2 YDEGEE. CDR3 length equals 14 residues. After removal of 4 bases from V and 4 bases from J, the junction contained 3 bases not matched to a gene. It was with 60 Vbeta and 13 Jbeta primers that the PCR ran. Sequenced by immunoSEQ multiplex PCR; TCRdb stores in-frame clones only, minus some. The sample includes some 130,000 clones, about four fifths seen only once; the top ten take over 0.9%. Sequenced: PBMCs. The clonotype comes from a human donor in good health. V and J are TRBV5-8 and TRBJ1-5; 9 bases are shared with TRBD1. The CDR3 DNA reads TGTGCCAGCAGCCCCGGGACAGGGAATCAGCCCCAGCATTTT. It encodes CASSPGTGNQPQHF.